The source of this T cell receptor beta chain is a study of blood T cells in healthy people across ages (dated by TCRdb to the mid-2010s). Study-wide context: Template switching captured roughly one uniquely barcoded TCR beta cDNA molecule per two T cells in model experiments. To track age-related changes in TCR beta repertoire diversity, the study relied on deep sequencing normalized with unique cDNA molecular identifiers. Donors were grouped into four age groups: young (average 16 years), middle-aged (approximately 41), aged (62) and long-lived (about 89). Donors of different ages were randomly distributed across sequencing lanes to avoid experimental bias. The study analyzed two additional independent replicas of 1 million unique cDNA reads from the same blood draw for two donors, one aged 18 to 29 and one aged 80 or older. Results the study describes overall, beyond this receptor: Donor CMV infection status was unknown, potentially confounding age-related changes in expanded clonotypes. Bulk unsorted PBMC profiling prevented conclusive comparison of naive and antigen-experienced compartments. Estimates of total diversity from one million sequenced T cells were regarded as lower bounds and underestimates. Compared with the aged group, the long-lived group had more naive CD4+ T cells, fewer expanded clones and increased TCR diversity, suggesting age selection. There was a strong correlation between observed TCR beta diversity and the percentage of naive T cells measured by flow cytometry. As age increased, observed TCR beta diversity per million T cells dropped in a roughly linear way, and a significant reduction was already evident by age 40.

From the cysteine through the phenylalanine, the CDR3 covers 13 amino acids. The read is trimmed to its CDR3 DNA, 39 bases read in frame from base 1. The germline V gene sets CDR1 to SGHTA and CDR2 to FQGNSA. V sheds 2 bases and J sheds 1 base, leaving 5 bases between their ends. This clonotype was observed a few times. Its specific antigen is unknown. Base qualities were left out, and no much larger clone turns up one base away. The receptor library was made with 5' RACE. The sequencer listed for this sample is Illumina HiSeq 2500. A second PCR of 7 to 11 cycles was performed with a sample-barcoded 5' primer and a J-beta primer mix. Each TCR beta cDNA molecule received a unique molecular identifier from a template-switch 5' adaptor carrying 12 random nucleotides. At least 3 million CDR3-containing paired-end reads were obtained from each sample. The Mint cDNA synthesis kit, primed by a TRBC-specific oligonucleotide, was used to synthesize first-strand cDNA from all RNA. Following uracil-DNA glycosylase treatment, all cDNA underwent a first 18-cycle PCR with the universal primers M1SS and BC2_uni_R. As for the authors' bioinformatics: Each sample was normalized by randomly selecting 1 million high-quality reads, each carrying a distinct molecular identifier. Instead of being binned into consensus sequences, reads with shared molecular identifiers were discarded. CDR3 identification, clonotype clustering and error correction used MiTCR with a Q25 quality threshold and the strictest error-elimination algorithm. A nonparametric unseen species model using Euler transformation provided a lower-bound estimate of total TCR beta diversity. TCRdb itself trimmed the public reads at Q25 with fastp, ran MiXCR and retained productive beta chains. Each CDR3 protein appears once, grouped with its most common genes and DNA. TCRdb assigned the V and J calls; the authors' analysis was not used. The sample table shows hundreds of thousands of distinct CDR3 sequences, and approximately 40% are seen once. The top ten clones comprise around 30% of the sample.

Systemically healthy Caucasian individuals from Russia, 39 in total and aged about 6 to 95 years, were included as donors. Each donor gave approximately 9.3 milliliters of peripheral blood, collected into EDTA-treated Vacutainer tubes. Ficoll-Paque density-gradient centrifugation was used to isolate PBMCs, with at least 7 million per sample. Trizol reagent was used to extract total RNA from PBMCs, with at least 6 micrograms per sample. For every donor, an aliquot of PBMCs went through flow cytometry to measure the percentages of naive CD45RAhigh/CD27high T cells. Sample: blood. The receptor's source is an elderly man in good health. The V and J segments used are TRBV7-2 and TRBJ1-1; confidence is insufficient to name the D gene. The sequenced DNA is TGTGCCAGCAGCTTAAGTTCGAACACTGAAGCTTTCTTT. Its translation reads: CASSLSSNTEAFF.